This TCR beta chain originates from a study of T cell responses to AZD1222 COVID-19 vaccine. As for the study in general: Pooled in the analysis were second doses at about 4 or about 12 weeks. The study's findings and limits: With dominance at 160-218 and 743-854, vaccine-associated CD4 TCRs spanned spike. Two doses of AZD1222 preceded a rise in Spike-specific TCR breadth and depth.

Comments on this clone: Its antigen is unidentified.

The method was immunoSEQ multiplex PCR; TCRdb's version includes in-frame clones alone and lacks a portion of them. Of approximately 190,000 clones listed, just over 90% are singletons. The CDR3 extends over 15 amino acids. The germline gives CDR1 SGHTA, CDR2 FQGNSA. Germline trimming cut 5 bases from V and 4 bases from J; bases unmatched to any gene: 5. The chain couples TRBV7-2 to TRBJ2-3; 11 bases match TRBD1. The receptor's source is an adult in good health. This specimen was peripheral blood, taken on day 0 of AZD1222 vaccination. CDR3 nucleotides: TGTGCCAGCAGCCAGATGGGACAGGGGGCAGATACGCAGTATTTT. Its protein is CASSQMGQGADTQYF.